This entry is about one T cell receptor beta chain. The target antigen is unknown. It was at deep level that the assay was run. This table comes from immunoSEQ multiplex PCR, and its TCRdb copy is limited to in-frame clones, with some not included. The data hold about 2.3 million clones, with over 85% observed a single time. The data stem from a study of shared clonotypes between healthy human individuals. Overall study: The donor group consisted of a couple of women and three men, aged 18 to 49. Every donor yielded three CD4 naive, three CD4 memory, two CD8 naive and one CD8 memory plate. Overall study results and limits: Clonotype sharing across several donors was observed for 4% to 6.5% of naive CD4 clonotypes.

The CDR3 totals 11 residues. Germline loops: CDR1 DFQATT, CDR2 SNEGSKA (reference sequence). The chain joins TRBV20-1 to TRBJ2-7, with 9 bases fitting TRBD2. The specimen was naive CD4+ T cells from PBMCs. Specified subset: CD45RA+ positively selected. The TCR was taken from a man aged 18 to 30 in good health. Some clones in this sample may be carry-over from other donors' samples. As DNA, the CDR3 is TGCCGCGGCGGGAGGGCCCACGAGCAGTACTTC. It is translated as CRGGRAHEQYF.